Shown below are 30 T cell receptor beta chains from a single sample sequenced in a study of low-dose radiotherapy and immunotherapy resistance in tumors. Time point reported: after trial treatment. Indicated treatment: LDRT plus nivolumab, ipilimumab, low-dose cyclophosphamide and aspirin (RACIN trial). Primers targeting TRAV and TRBV primed first-strand cDNA, covering alpha and beta chains. TCR amplification involved roughly 21 PCR cycles with a constant-region primer and V-primer adapter. Via MiXCR, TCRdb re-called the reads, giving one row per CDR3 protein. Among more than 70,000 distinct CDR3 sequences listed, approximately 22% were seen once. Sequenced here: PBMCs, sampled after low-dose radiotherapy plus immunotherapy. The receptor source for this set is a female donor with ovarian cancer.

The chain combines TRBV20-1 with TRBJ1-6; D might be TRBD1 (5 bases). Trimming removed 5 bases from V and 5 bases from J, with 16 bases in between. Germline V gives CDR1 DFQATT, CDR2 SNEGSKA (reference sequence). This CDR3 region has 15 residues. The CDR3 DNA follows: TGCAGTGCTTCACCGGGACGGATAAATAATTCACCCCTCCACTTT. Encoded protein: CSASPGRINNSPLHF.

The table lists this clonotype with many counts. The chain has TRBV4-1 and TRBJ2-2; 12 nucleotides align to TRBD1. Unmatched junction bases numbered 9, after V lost 4 bases and J lost 6 bases. This CDR3 is 17 amino acids long. The germline V gene has CDR1 MGHRA and CDR2 YSYEKL. CDR3 bases: TGCGCCAGCAGCCGTACCCGGGACAGGGGGCGAGCCGGGGAGCTGTTTTTT. Translation: CASSRTRDRGRAGELFF.

This clonotype appeared many times. The chain employs TRBV5-1 and TRBJ2-1; possibly TRBD2 for D (6 bases). CDR1 is SGHRS and CDR2 is YFSETQ in the germline V gene. The V and J ends lost 0 bases and 6 bases respectively, with 13 bases between them. The CDR3 loop spans 15 amino acids. This chain's CDR3 is CASSLEAGWVNEQFF. CDR3 DNA sequence: TGCGCCAGCAGCTTGGAGGCGGGGTGGGTCAATGAGCAGTTCTTC.

This clonotype came up many times. The CDR3 nucleotides are TGCGCCAGCTGCATAGGGACTAGCTACGAGACCCAGTACTTC. This codes for CASCIGTSYETQYF. The J gene is TRBJ2-5, the V gene TRBV5-1; 9 nucleotides agree with TRBD2. Germline CDR1 and CDR2: SGHRS and YFSETQ. The CDR3 totals 14 residues. With V trimmed by 7 bases and J by 5 bases, 9 bases remained unmatched.

This clonotype has ten or more counts. V usage is TRBV28 and J usage is TRBJ2-7; D perhaps matches TRBD1 (5 bases). Trimming took 2 bases from V and 3 from J, leaving 11 bases between them. The CDR3 has 14 residues. The V gene's germline CDR1 is MDHEN and CDR2 SYDVKM. CDR3 protein: CASSLGHLNYEQYF. CDR3 nucleotides: TGTGCCAGCAGTTTAGGACATTTAAACTACGAGCAGTACTTC.

The table lists this clonotype with many counts. The chain links TRBV15 to TRBJ2-3; 9 nucleotides line up with TRBD1. This CDR3 comprises 16 residues. Germline CDR1 LNHNV, CDR2 YYDKDF (reference sequence). V lost 8 bases to trimming and J lost 7 bases; unmatched junction nucleotides: 16. The CDR3 nucleotides are TGTGCCACCCCCCAGGTGCCCGGACAGGGGTCCAATACGCAGTATTTT. Translated, it gives CATPQVPGQGSNTQYF.

A note on this clonotype: With a far larger clone one base away, a read error is the likely cause. The rearrangement links TRBV6-6 to TRBJ2-1; D tentatively reads TRBD1 or TRBD2 (6 bases each). This CDR3 region has 14 residues. Germline V gene data show CDR1 as MNHNY and CDR2 as SVGAGI (reference sequence). V shed 6 bases and J shed 10 bases, with 19 bases lying between them. The CDR3 sequence: CASRRGEGGHEQFF. CDR3 nucleotides: TGTGCCAGCAGGCGAGGTGAGGGGGGCCACGAGCAGTTCTTC.

This clonotype was counted many times. The chain joins TRBV5-1 to TRBJ2-7; the D gene is possibly TRBD2 (6 bases). Per the germline V gene, CDR1 is SGHRS and CDR2 is YFSETQ. Trimming cost V 4 bases and J 5 bases, with 16 bases left between them. The CDR3 totals 14 residues. CDR3 coding DNA: TGCGCCAGCAGCAGGGTTGCGGGGAACAACGAGCAGTACTTC. It encodes CASSRVAGNNEQYF.

At least ten counts were recorded for this clonotype. The chain employs TRBV28 and TRBJ1-5, with D uncertain. V lost 3 bases and J lost 5, with 5 bases in between. Germline CDR1 and CDR2: MDHEN and SYDVKM. The CDR3 is made up of 12 amino acids. DNA for the CDR3: TGTGCCAGCAGTTTTAGGGATCAGCCCCAGCATTTT. Protein sequence: CASSFRDQPQHF.

This clonotype was detected ten times or more. J is TRBJ2-7 and V is TRBV30, with 9 bases matching TRBD2. V lost 4 bases and J lost 6; bases outside the gene matches: 7. The CDR3 is made up of 13 amino acids. Germline lookup yields CDR1 GTSNPN and CDR2 SVGIG (reference sequence). For the CDR3, the DNA is TGTGCCTGGAAGGCGGGAGGGGATTCCGAGCAGTACTTC. Amino acid sequence: CAWKAGGDSEQYF.

This clonotype showed up many times. This chain links TRBV9 with TRBJ2-5, with TRBD2 identical over 15 bases. Germline CDR1 SGDLS, CDR2 YYNGEE. V lost 4 bases and J lost 5; bases outside the gene matches: 6. CDR3 length: 16 residues. The CDR3: CASSHGTSGRMETQYF. The CDR3 DNA follows: TGTGCCAGCAGCCACGGGACTAGCGGGAGGATGGAGACCCAGTACTTC.

This clonotype was recorded many times. The chain carries TRBV7-2 and TRBJ2-1; 8 bases are shared with TRBD2. CDR3 size: 15 residues. Germline-derived CDR1 and CDR2 are SGHTA and FQGNSA. The V segment lost 1 base and the J segment 9 bases; nucleotides outside the gene matches: 8. The CDR3, as DNA: TGTGCCAGCAGCTTAGAATGGGCGGGAGGCACTGAGCAGTTCTTC. This encodes CASSLEWAGGTEQFF.

The sample holds many counts of this clonotype. This chain's CDR3 is CASSARAGVNSGANVLTF. The CDR3 DNA follows: TGTGCCAGCAGCGCAAGAGCGGGGGTCAACTCTGGGGCCAACGTCCTGACTTTC. The chain recombines TRBV9 with TRBJ2-6; 8 bases map to TRBD2. Germline CDR1 is SGDLS and CDR2 is YYNGEE. The CDR3 runs to 18 residues. The ends lost 3 bases at V and 0 bases at J; junction bases unmatched: 8. The variable domain in full, with the rest retrieved from reference TRBV9 and TRBJ2-6, is DSGVTQTPKHLITATGQRVTLRCSPRSGDLSVYWYQQSLDQGLQFLIQYYNGEERAKGNILERFSAQQFPDLHSELNLSSLELGDSALYFCASSARAGVNSGANVLTFGAGSRLTVL.

This clonotype appeared many times. The chain recombines TRBV29-1 with TRBJ1-2; D is uncertain. The ends were cut back, 3 bases at V and 6 bases at J, with 8 bases in the middle. Germline values: CDR1 SQVTM, CDR2 ANQGSEA. CDR3 length: 11 residues. CDR3 region: CSVDSGDGYTF. For the CDR3, the DNA is TGCAGCGTTGATTCTGGGGATGGCTACACCTTC.

This clonotype was detected many times. The J gene is TRBJ2-2, the V gene TRBV6-2 or TRBV6-3; TRBD1 aligns across 12 bases. CDR3 length: 17 amino acids. The germline CDR1 and CDR2 sequences are MNHEY and SVGEGT. V lost 6 bases and J lost 5; bases outside the gene matches: 10. CDR3 sequence reads: CASRSGTGGGGTGELFF. For the CDR3, the DNA is TGTGCCAGCAGGTCCGGGACAGGGGGCGGCGGTACCGGGGAGCTGTTTTTT.

This clonotype was counted at least ten times. The chain joins TRBV28 to TRBJ1-6; possibly TRBD1 for D (5 bases). The length of the CDR3 is 16 residues. V was clipped by 6 bases and J by 0 bases, with 12 bases between them. Germline values: CDR1 MDHEN, CDR2 SYDVKM. The CDR3 DNA sequence: TGTGCCAGCAGCTTTCAGGGCCGCTCCTATAATTCACCCCTCCACTTT. It translates to CASSFQGRSYNSPLHF.

The table lists this clonotype with many counts. The rearrangement joins TRBV5-4 to TRBJ2-1, with 8 bases that match TRBD2. Trimming at V came to 4 bases and at J to 5 bases, leaving 11 bases not matched to a gene. Germline lookup yields CDR1 SGHNT and CDR2 YYREEE (reference sequence). This CDR3 comprises 16 residues. In DNA form, the CDR3 reads TGTGCCAGCAGCCACACACGACTAGCGAGAAACAATGAGCAGTTCTTC. Protein sequence: CASSHTRLARNNEQFF. Full variable domain (remainder filled in from reference TRBV5-4 and TRBJ2-1): ETGVTQSPTHLIKTRGQQVTLRCSSQSGHNTVSWYQQALGQGPQFIFQYYREEENGRGNFPPRFSGLQFPNYSSELNVNALELDDSALYLCASSHTRLARNNEQFFGPGTRLTVL.

This clonotype was seen at least ten times. V is TRBV19 and J is TRBJ1-5, with 7 positions matching TRBD1. This CDR3 region has 17 residues. J lost 2 bases, V lost 1 base, and 8 bases had no gene match. Germline V gene sequence: CDR1 LNHDA, CDR2 SQIVND (reference sequence). The chain's CDR3 is CASSIAGGTVRNQPQHF. In DNA, the CDR3 is TGTGCCAGTAGTATAGCGGGGGGGACAGTTCGCAATCAGCCCCAGCATTTT. The full variable domain, with the rest looked up from reference TRBV19 and TRBJ1-5, is DGGITQSPKYLFRKEGQNVTLSCEQNLNHDAMYWYRQDPGQGLRLIYYSQIVNDFQKGDIAEGYSVSREKKESFPLTVTSAQKNPTAFYLCASSIAGGTVRNQPQHFGDGTRLSIL.

This clonotype was seen ten or more times. The chain carries TRBV18 and TRBJ2-2, with a tentative D call TRBD1 (6 bases). The CDR3 loop spans 14 amino acids. Looked up from germline, CDR1 is KGHSH and CDR2 is LQKENI. Trimming took off 2 bases at V and 6 bases at J, with 10 bases between the two ends. The CDR3 reads CASSPFTGPGELFF. CDR3 DNA: TGTGCCAGCTCACCATTTACAGGGCCCGGGGAGCTGTTTTTT.

The chain has TRBV7-2 and TRBJ2-5; D might be TRBD1 (5 bases). Germline-derived CDR1 and CDR2 are SGHTA and FQGNSA. The CDR3 totals 13 residues. V was trimmed by 1 base and J by 7 bases, leaving 10 bases between them. The DNA of the CDR3 is TGTGCCAGCAGCTTAGTCAAGGGGTCGACCCAGTACTTC. This codes for CASSLVKGSTQYF.

Ten or more counts support this clonotype. The chain combines TRBV12-3 or TRBV12-4 with TRBJ1-2; possibly TRBD1 for D (6 bases). CDR3 length: 12 amino acids. V lost 5 bases, J lost 8 bases, and 12 bases lay in between. In DNA, the CDR3 is TGTGCCAGCAGTACAGGGATGAAAGGCTACACCTTC. Encoded protein: CASSTGMKGYTF.

In this sample, this clonotype turned up many times. The CDR3 reads CASSLERRNSPLHF. DNA for the CDR3: TGTGCCAGCAGTTTAGAACGGAGAAATTCACCCCTCCACTTT. The chain is built from TRBV12-3 or TRBV12-4 and TRBJ1-6; D is undetermined. V was clipped by 1 base and J by 7 bases, with 8 bases between them. There are 14 residues in the CDR3.

This clonotype came up many times. The rearrangement uses TRBV28 and TRBJ2-1; maybe TRBD2 (7 bases). Germline assignment: CDR1 MDHEN and CDR2 SYDVKM. Trimming took off 2 bases at V and 8 bases at J, with 16 bases between the two ends. CDR3 length: 15 amino acids. CDR3 sequence reads: CASSLTRGRVDEQFF. DNA for the CDR3: TGTGCCAGCAGTTTAACGCGGGGGCGCGTCGATGAGCAGTTCTTC. The variable domain in full, completed from reference TRBV28 and TRBJ2-1, reads DVKVTQSSRYLVKRTGEKVFLECVQDMDHENMFWYRQDPGLGLRLIYFSYDVKMKEKGDIPEGYSVSREKKERFSLILESASTNQTSMYLCASSLTRGRVDEQFFGPGTRLTVL.

V is TRBV3-1 and J is TRBJ2-5; D may be TRBD1 or TRBD2 (5 bases each). V was clipped by 0 bases and J by 7 bases, with 15 bases between them. The CDR3 extends over 15 amino acids. CDR1 and CDR2 (germline): LGHDT, YNNKEL (reference sequence). The CDR3 here is CASSQEWDPRATQYF. The CDR3, as DNA: TGTGCCAGCAGCCAAGAGTGGGACCCAAGGGCGACCCAGTACTTC.

This clonotype was detected ten times or more. J is TRBJ2-5 and V is TRBV13; D is unresolved. Germline CDR1 and CDR2: PRHDT and FYEKMQ (reference sequence). Trimming removed 0 bases from V and 5 bases from J, with 10 bases in between. The CDR3 covers 14 residues. The CDR3 reads CASSLGGRWETQYF. The CDR3 nucleotides read TGTGCCAGCAGCTTAGGAGGGCGTTGGGAGACCCAGTACTTC.

V is TRBV19 and J is TRBJ2-1, with D possibly matching TRBD2 (6 bases). The germline CDR1 and CDR2 sequences are LNHDA and SQIVND (reference sequence). The CDR3 loop spans 15 amino acids. The V end was cut by 7 bases, the J end by 1 base, with 14 bases between. CDR3: CASTQPGESYNEQFF. DNA for the CDR3: TGTGCCAGTACCCAACCGGGAGAATCCTACAATGAGCAGTTCTTC. The full variable domain, with the rest looked up from reference TRBV19 and TRBJ2-1, is DGGITQSPKYLFRKEGQNVTLSCEQNLNHDAMYWYRQDPGQGLRLIYYSQIVNDFQKGDIAEGYSVSREKKESFPLTVTSAQKNPTAFYLCASTQPGESYNEQFFGPGTRLTVL.

This clonotype has a count of ten or more. The chain couples TRBV4-2 to TRBJ2-7; 7 nucleotides match TRBD1. Trimming removed 2 bases from V and 3 bases from J; junction bases left unmatched: 7. Germline V lookup: CDR1 LGHNA, CDR2 YNFKEQ. This CDR3 region has 15 residues. DNA for the CDR3: TGTGCCAGCAGCCAAATCCGGGACAGCCTCTACGAGCAGTACTTC. This codes for CASSQIRDSLYEQYF.

Ten or more counts support this clonotype. The rearrangement links TRBV28 to TRBJ2-7; 13 bases agree with TRBD2. This CDR3 is 16 amino acids long. Trimming removed 5 bases from V and 2 bases from J; junction bases left unmatched: 6. The V gene's germline CDR1 is MDHEN and CDR2 SYDVKM. CDR3 amino acids: CASSPTGLAGTYEQYF. The CDR3 DNA is TGTGCCAGCAGTCCCACGGGACTAGCGGGAACCTACGAGCAGTACTTC.

This clonotype was detected many times. This chain joins TRBV7-9 and TRBJ1-2; unclear D gene. Trimming pared 3 bases from V and 5 bases from J, leaving 10 bases between. CDR1 is SEHNR and CDR2 is FQNEAQ in the germline V gene (reference sequence). The CDR3 has 13 amino acids. CDR3: CASSLAGPYGYTF. The CDR3 nucleotides are TGTGCCAGCAGCTTGGCCGGGCCTTATGGCTACACCTTC.

This clonotype was recorded many times. The chain joins TRBV4-1 to TRBJ2-7, with TRBD2 identical over 8 bases. In germline, CDR1 is MGHRA, CDR2 YSYEKL. Germline trimming cut 2 bases from V and 5 bases from J; bases unmatched to any gene: 8. The CDR3 totals 15 residues. The CDR3 nucleotides read TGCGCCAGCAGCCAACGGGGGGGCTGGGGCGACGAGCAGTACTTC. The encoded protein is CASSQRGGWGDEQYF.